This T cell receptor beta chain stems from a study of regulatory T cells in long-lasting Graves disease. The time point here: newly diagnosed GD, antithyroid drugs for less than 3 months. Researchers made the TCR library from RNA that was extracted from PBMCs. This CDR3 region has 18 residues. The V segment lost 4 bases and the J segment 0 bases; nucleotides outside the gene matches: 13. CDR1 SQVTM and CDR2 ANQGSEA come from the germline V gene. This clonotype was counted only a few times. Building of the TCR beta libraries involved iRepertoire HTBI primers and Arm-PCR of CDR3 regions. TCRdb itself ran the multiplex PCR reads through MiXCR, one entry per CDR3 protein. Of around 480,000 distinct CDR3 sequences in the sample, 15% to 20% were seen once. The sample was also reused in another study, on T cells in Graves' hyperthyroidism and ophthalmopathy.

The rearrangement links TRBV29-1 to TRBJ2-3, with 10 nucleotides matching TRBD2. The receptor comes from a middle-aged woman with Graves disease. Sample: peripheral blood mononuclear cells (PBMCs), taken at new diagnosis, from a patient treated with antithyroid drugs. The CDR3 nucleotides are TGCAGCGTTGCTGGATTTAGCGGGGGGAGAGCTAGCACAGATACGCAGTATTTT. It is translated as CSVAGFSGGRASTDTQYF.